One and the same sample provided the 2 T cell receptor beta chains below, sequenced in a study of OX40 agonist ivuxolimab in advanced cancers. Only in-frame clones appear in the TCRdb table, and some are missing; sequencing was by immunoSEQ multiplex PCR. The sample lists roughly 75,000 clones, 80% to 90% occurring once. The specimen was CD4+ or CD8+ T cells sorted from blood, collected in a trial of the OX40 agonist ivuxolimab. These receptors all come from an adult with an advanced solid tumor such as melanoma, head and neck, liver or kidney cancer.

This chain joins TRBV7-9 and TRBJ2-2, with D hard to call. The CDR3 extends over 12 amino acids. Germline CDR1 SEHNR, CDR2 FQNEAQ (reference sequence). V was shortened by 6 bases and J by 7 bases, with 9 bases between the two germline ends. The CDR3 sequence is CASSWNYGELFF. In DNA, the CDR3 is TGTGCCAGCAGTTGGAATTACGGGGAGCTGTTTTTT.

The gene calls are TRBV4-1 and TRBJ1-4; TRBD1 agrees at 11 bases. After removal of 1 base from V and 7 bases from J, the junction contained 8 bases not matched to a gene. The CDR3 loop spans 17 amino acids. Looked up from germline, CDR1 is MGHRA and CDR2 is YSYEKL. The CDR3 DNA reads as TGCGCCAGCAGCCAAGTGATGGGGACAGGGGGGAGTGAAAAACTGTTTTTT. Its protein product is CASSQVMGTGGSEKLFF.